The 3 T cell receptor beta chains below were found in one sample sequenced in a study of control samples from healthy donors and cancer patients. Generated by immunoSEQ multiplex PCR, the TCRdb table keeps only in-frame clones and is missing some. The repertoire holds about 15,000 clones, with around 87% as singletons. The specimen sequenced was PBMCs. These receptors were obtained from a woman aged 70 to 79 with colorectal cancer.

This chain links TRBV10-3 with TRBJ2-1; D gene unclear. The V gene's germline CDR1 is ENHRY and CDR2 SYGVKD. CDR3 length equals 14 residues. V was trimmed by 1 base and J by 8 bases, leaving 12 bases between them. The CDR3 region has the DNA TGTGCCATCAGTGAGTTGCAGATTGGAGATGAGCAGTTCTTC. Amino acids: CAISELQIGDEQFF.

The genes are TRBV19 and TRBJ1-5, with D possibly being TRBD1 (5 bases). From germline, CDR1 is LNHDA and CDR2 SQIVND (reference sequence). The CDR3 is made up of 18 amino acids. V was cut by 10 bases and J by 4 bases, with 29 bases left in between. CDR3 nucleotide sequence: TGTGCCACACAGGTAGCCCTCTACCGACAGAATCTAAATCAGCCCCAGCATTTT. Residues: CATQVALYRQNLNQPQHF.

The table lists this clone with a count of one. The rearrangement uses TRBV18 and TRBJ2-4; tentatively, D is TRBD1 (6 bases). The germline V gene has CDR1 KGHSH and CDR2 LQKENI. CDR3 length equals 18 residues. The V end lost 0 bases, the J end lost 8 bases, and 23 bases lay between the germline ends. CDR3 bases: TGTGCCAGCTCACCACCCGCGGGCTTGGTAGGGGGTAAGGACATTCAGTACTTC. It codes for CASSPPAGLVGGKDIQYF.